The rows below give T cell receptor beta chains drawn from one sample of a study of blood T cell repertoires in COVID-19. Repertoires were generated with immunoSEQ multiplex PCR, while TCRdb's copy carries only in-frame clones and drops some. The data show under 500,000 clones, about 85% seen once. The sample consisted of PBMCs or T cells enriched from blood (not recorded which). Source of these receptors: a woman between 18 and 29 years old with acute COVID-19. CDR3s include the opening cysteine and the closing phenylalanine or tryptophan. A D gene is named only where the DNA matches it firmly. Part of the rows lack a size; the others show once, few, many or a class for expanded clones.

D: NA; size: few; V: TRBV6-5; J: TRBJ1-5; length: 15; CDR3: CASSPQGYSNQPQHF; DNA: TGTGCCAGCAGTCCGCAGGGTTATAGCAATCAGCCCCAGCATTTT
D: TRBD1; size: NA; V: TRBV24-1; J: TRBJ1-2; length: 15; CDR3: CATRGDRGSLNGYTF; DNA: TGTGCCACCAGGGGGGACAGGGGAAGTTTAAATGGCTACACCTTC
D: NA; size: NA; V: TRBV5-1; J: TRBJ1-4; length: 13; CDR3: CASSLPDAGKLFF; DNA: TGCGCCAGCAGCTTGCCCGACGCAGGGAAACTGTTTTTT
D: NA; size: NA; V: TRBV4-1; J: TRBJ2-2; length: 15; CDR3: CASSPSTGSAGELFF; DNA: TGCGCCAGCAGCCCATCGACAGGTAGCGCCGGGGAGCTGTTTTTT
D: NA; size: few; V: TRBV9; J: TRBJ1-2; length: 14; CDR3: CASSTTGSGGGYTF; DNA: TGTGCCAGCAGCACGACAGGCTCTGGGGGCGGCTACACCTTC
D: NA; size: NA; V: TRBV12-5; J: TRBJ1-5; length: 12; CDR3: CASGLVLQPQHF; DNA: TGTGCTAGTGGTTTGGTTCTTCAGCCCCAGCATTTT
D: TRBD1; size: NA; V: TRBV6-6; J: TRBJ1-4; length: 16; CDR3: CASSLQGRTTNEKLFF; DNA: TGTGCCAGCAGTTTACAGGGGAGGACAACTAATGAAAAACTGTTTTTT
D: NA; size: NA; V: TRBV18; J: TRBJ1-6; length: 13; CDR3: CASSPREVSSLHF; DNA: TGTGCCAGCTCACCGCGGGAAGTTAGTTCCCTCCACTTT
D: NA; size: NA; V: TRBV19; J: TRBJ2-7; length: 15; CDR3: CASSTSAGHLSEQYF; DNA: TGTGCCAGTAGTACGTCAGCGGGACACCTCTCCGAGCAGTACTTC
D: NA; size: NA; V: TRBV7-9; J: TRBJ1-2; length: 15; CDR3: CASSLEGEVGSGYTF; DNA: TGTGCCAGCAGCTTGGAGGGCGAAGTGGGATCTGGCTACACCTTC
D: TRBD1; size: once; V: TRBV5-4; J: TRBJ2-2; length: 15; CDR3: CASSLGQGAPGELFF; DNA: TGTGCCAGCAGCTTGGGACAGGGGGCGCCCGGGGAGCTGTTTTTT
D: NA; size: few; V: TRBV18; J: TRBJ2-3; length: 13; CDR3: CATNQDSADTQYF; DNA: TGTGCCACCAACCAGGATAGCGCTGATACGCAGTATTTT
D: TRBD2; size: NA; V: TRBV5-4; J: TRBJ2-1; length: 14; CDR3: CASTHLGSGRGQFF; DNA: TGTGCCAGCACCCACTTGGGCAGCGGGAGGGGGCAGTTCTTC
D: TRBD2; size: once; V: TRBV4-1; J: TRBJ2-1; length: 18; CDR3: CASSQGLGTSGPYNEQFF; DNA: TGCGCCAGCAGCCAAGGCCTAGGGACTAGCGGGCCCTACAATGAGCAGTTCTTC
D: TRBD2; size: NA; V: TRBV18; J: TRBJ2-7; length: 14; CDR3: CASSPREVSYEQYF; DNA: TGTGCCAGCTCGCCCCGGGAGGTCTCCTACGAGCAGTACTTC
D: TRBD1; size: once; V: TRBV18; J: TRBJ2-7; length: 14; CDR3: CASSPGGQAYEQYF; DNA: TGTGCCAGCTCACCAGGGGGACAGGCCTACGAGCAGTACTTC
D: NA; size: NA; V: TRBV6-1; J: TRBJ2-7; length: 11; CDR3: CASSDPYEQYF; DNA: TGTGCCAGCAGTGATCCTTACGAGCAGTACTTC
D: NA; size: NA; V: TRBV9; J: TRBJ2-6; length: 15; CDR3: CASSPNGGGANVLTF; DNA: TGTGCCAGCAGCCCGAACGGGGGTGGGGCCAACGTCCTGACTTTC
D: NA; size: NA; V: TRBV4-3; J: TRBJ2-3; length: 18; CDR3: CASSQDYYTGSSTDTQYF; DNA: TGCGCCAGCAGCCAAGATTACTACACCGGGAGCAGCACAGATACGCAGTATTTT
D: NA; size: many; V: TRBV4-3; J: TRBJ1-5; length: 14; CDR3: CASSPGEGNQPQHF; DNA: TGCGCCAGCAGTCCAGGGGAAGGCAATCAGCCCCAGCATTTT
D: TRBD2; size: NA; V: TRBV29-1; J: TRBJ2-3; length: 14; CDR3: CSVPLRGAADTQYF; DNA: TGCAGCGTCCCTTTGCGGGGGGCCGCAGATACGCAGTATTTT
D: TRBD2; size: NA; V: TRBV4-3; J: TRBJ2-1; length: 18; CDR3: CASSQEDGLAGYYNEQFF; DNA: TGCGCCAGCAGCCAAGAGGATGGACTAGCGGGATACTACAATGAGCAGTTCTTC
D: NA; size: NA; V: TRBV10-3; J: TRBJ1-2; length: 12; CDR3: CAISGEGGGYTF; DNA: TGTGCCATCAGTGGGGAGGGTGGCGGCTACACCTTC
D: TRBD2; size: NA; V: TRBV6-6; J: TRBJ2-3; length: 18; CDR3: CASSHFLAGEVNTDTQYF; DNA: TGTGCCAGCAGTCATTTTCTAGCGGGAGAGGTTAATACAGATACGCAGTATTTT
D: NA; size: NA; V: TRBV12-3/TRBV12-4; J: TRBJ1-5; length: 13; CDR3: CASSRLRNQPQHF; DNA: TGTGCCAGCAGTCGGTTACGCAATCAGCCCCAGCATTTT
D: TRBD2; size: NA; V: TRBV7-2; J: TRBJ2-7; length: 16; CDR3: CASSLGLAGHTYEQYF; DNA: TGTGCCAGCAGCTTAGGGCTAGCGGGGCACACCTACGAGCAGTACTTC
D: TRBD2; size: NA; V: TRBV19; J: TRBJ2-1; length: 17; CDR3: CASSIVGTSGRRGEQFF; DNA: TGTGCCAGTAGTATAGTTGGGACTAGCGGGAGAAGGGGAGAGCAGTTCTTC
D: NA; size: NA; V: TRBV5-1; J: TRBJ2-1; length: 15; CDR3: CASRLEASSGNEQFF; DNA: TGCGCCAGCAGACTTGAGGCCTCATCCGGCAATGAGCAGTTCTTC
D: NA; size: NA; V: TRBV21-1; J: TRBJ1-2; length: 16; CDR3: CASSTPGQGVGYGYTF; DNA: TGTGCCAGCAGCACCCCGGGACAGGGGGTTGGCTATGGCTACACCTTC
D: TRBD1; size: NA; V: TRBV7-2; J: TRBJ1-1; length: 15; CDR3: CASSPGQWMNTEAFF; DNA: TGTGCCAGCAGCCCGGGACAGTGGATGAACACTGAAGCTTTCTTT
D: NA; size: NA; V: TRBV12-5; J: TRBJ1-1; length: 14; CDR3: CASGLPGEGAEAFF; DNA: TGTGCTAGTGGTTTACCCGGGGAGGGAGCTGAAGCTTTCTTT
D: NA; size: NA; V: TRBV10-1; J: TRBJ1-1; length: 15; CDR3: CASSGGLLMDTEAFF; DNA: TGCGCCAGCAGTGGTGGACTTTTGATGGACACTGAAGCTTTCTTT
D: NA; size: NA; V: TRBV2; J: TRBJ1-3; length: 14; CDR3: CASRGAGRRNTIYF; DNA: TGTGCCAGCAGGGGGGCAGGGCGACGAAACACCATATATTTT
D: NA; size: NA; V: TRBV7-9; J: TRBJ2-7; length: 14; CDR3: CASSLARTDYEQYF; DNA: TGTGCCAGCAGCTTAGCGCGGACAGACTACGAGCAGTACTTC
D: TRBD1; size: NA; V: TRBV15; J: TRBJ1-4; length: 15; CDR3: CATSVGTAINEKLFF; DNA: TGTGCCACCAGCGTTGGGACAGCCATCAATGAAAAACTGTTTTTT
D: TRBD1; size: NA; V: TRBV4-1; J: TRBJ1-6; length: 15; CDR3: CASSQPGQGGSPLHF; DNA: TGCGCCAGCAGCCAGCCGGGACAGGGTGGTTCACCCCTCCACTTT
D: NA; size: NA; V: TRBV30; J: TRBJ1-1; length: 13; CDR3: CAWSEVGNTEAFF; DNA: TGTGCCTGGTCCGAGGTAGGGAACACTGAAGCTTTCTTT
D: NA; size: once; V: TRBV28; J: TRBJ1-2; length: 16; CDR3: CASSSDTRAEVYGYTF; DNA: TGTGCCAGCAGTTCCGACACCCGTGCGGAGGTCTATGGCTACACCTTC
D: NA; size: NA; V: TRBV3-1/TRBV3-2; J: TRBJ1-2; length: 12; CDR3: CASSPRGMGYTF; DNA: TGTGCCAGCAGCCCACGCGGGATGGGCTACACCTTC
D: TRBD2; size: NA; V: TRBV3-1/TRBV3-2; J: TRBJ2-3; length: 15; CDR3: CASSQHSGRADTQYF; DNA: TGTGCCAGCAGCCAACATAGCGGGAGGGCAGATACGCAGTATTTT
D: TRBD2; size: NA; V: TRBV27; J: TRBJ2-1; length: 14; CDR3: CASRGLAGVNEQFF; DNA: TGTGCCAGCCGCGGACTAGCGGGAGTCAATGAGCAGTTCTTC
D: TRBD2; size: NA; V: TRBV24-1; J: TRBJ2-7; length: 14; CDR3: CATSVGAGTYEQYF; DNA: TGTGCCACCAGTGTTGGAGCGGGAACATACGAGCAGTACTTC
D: NA; size: NA; V: TRBV6-1; J: TRBJ1-1; length: 13; CDR3: CASSETMNTEAFF; DNA: TGTGCCAGCAGTGAAACAATGAACACTGAAGCTTTCTTT
D: NA; size: NA; V: TRBV7-9; J: TRBJ2-1; length: 13; CDR3: CASSFGGQNEQFF; DNA: TGTGCCAGCAGCTTTGGGGGACAAAATGAGCAGTTCTTC
D: NA; size: once; V: TRBV12-5; J: TRBJ2-1; length: 16; CDR3: CASGFPTISSYNEQFF; DNA: TGTGCTAGTGGTTTCCCTACTATAAGCTCCTACAATGAGCAGTTCTTC
D: TRBD1; size: NA; V: TRBV7-8; J: TRBJ1-1; length: 13; CDR3: CASSRQGGTEAFF; DNA: TGTGCCAGCAGCCGACAGGGTGGGACTGAAGCTTTCTTT
D: NA; size: NA; V: TRBV7-6; J: TRBJ2-1; length: 13; CDR3: CASSVTSSNEQFF; DNA: TGTGCCAGCAGCGTCACTAGCTCCAATGAGCAGTTCTTC
D: NA; size: NA; V: TRBV10-3; J: TRBJ2-7; length: 19; CDR3: CAISDYQWPTTESSYEQYF; DNA: TGTGCCATCAGTGATTATCAGTGGCCGACGACAGAGTCGTCCTACGAGCAGTACTTC
D: TRBD1; size: NA; V: TRBV3-1/TRBV3-2; J: TRBJ2-1; length: 15; CDR3: CASRATGAYYNEQFF; DNA: TGTGCCAGCAGGGCGACAGGGGCTTATTACAATGAGCAGTTCTTC
D: NA; size: NA; V: TRBV27; J: TRBJ2-1; length: 13; CDR3: CASSLAGYNEQFF; DNA: TGTGCCAGCAGTTTGGCGGGATACAATGAGCAGTTCTTC